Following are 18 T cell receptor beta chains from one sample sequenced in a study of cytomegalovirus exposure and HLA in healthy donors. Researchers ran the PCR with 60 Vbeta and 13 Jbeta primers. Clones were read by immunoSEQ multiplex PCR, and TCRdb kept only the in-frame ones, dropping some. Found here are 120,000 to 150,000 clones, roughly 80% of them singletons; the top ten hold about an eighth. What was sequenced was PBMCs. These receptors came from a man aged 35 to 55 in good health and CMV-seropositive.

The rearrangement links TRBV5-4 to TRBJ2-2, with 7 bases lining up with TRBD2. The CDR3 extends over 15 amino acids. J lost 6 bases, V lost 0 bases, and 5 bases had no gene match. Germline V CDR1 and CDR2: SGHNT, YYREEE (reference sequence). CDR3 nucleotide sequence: TGTGCCAGCAGCTTGGGGCGGGAGTCGTCCGGGGAGCTGTTTTTT. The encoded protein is CASSLGRESSGELFF.

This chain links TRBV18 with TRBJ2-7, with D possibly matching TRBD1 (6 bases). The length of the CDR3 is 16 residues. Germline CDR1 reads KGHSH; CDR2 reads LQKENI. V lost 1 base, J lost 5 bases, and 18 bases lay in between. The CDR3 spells CASSPQLTGISNEQYF. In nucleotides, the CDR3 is TGTGCCAGCTCACCACAGCTTACAGGGATTTCGAACGAGCAGTACTTC.

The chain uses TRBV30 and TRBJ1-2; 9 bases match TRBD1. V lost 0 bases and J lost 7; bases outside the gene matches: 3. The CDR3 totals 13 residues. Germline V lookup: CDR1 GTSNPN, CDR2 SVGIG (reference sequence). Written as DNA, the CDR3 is TGTGCCTGGAGTGTACAGGGGGCGTTTGGCTACACCTTC. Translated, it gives CAWSVQGAFGYTF. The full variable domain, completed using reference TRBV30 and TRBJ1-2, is SQTIHQWPATLVQPVGSPLSLECTVEGTSNPNLYWYRQAAGRGLQLLFYSVGIGQISSEVPQNLSASRPQDRQFILSSKKLLLSDSGFYLCAWSVQGAFGYTFGSGTRLTVV.

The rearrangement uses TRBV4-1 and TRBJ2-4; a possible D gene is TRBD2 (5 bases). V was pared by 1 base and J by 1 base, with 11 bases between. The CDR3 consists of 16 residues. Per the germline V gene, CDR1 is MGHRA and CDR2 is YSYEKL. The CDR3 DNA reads TGCGCCAGCAGCCAAGTTACGGGAATCGCCAAAAACATTCAGTACTTC. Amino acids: CASSQVTGIAKNIQYF.

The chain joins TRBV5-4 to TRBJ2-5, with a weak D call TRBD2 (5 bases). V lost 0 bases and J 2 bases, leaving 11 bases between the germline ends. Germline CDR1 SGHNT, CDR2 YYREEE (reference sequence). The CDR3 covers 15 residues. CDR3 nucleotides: TGTGCCAGCAGCTTGGTTATGGGCGGGCAAGAGACCCAGTACTTC. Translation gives CASSLVMGGQETQYF.

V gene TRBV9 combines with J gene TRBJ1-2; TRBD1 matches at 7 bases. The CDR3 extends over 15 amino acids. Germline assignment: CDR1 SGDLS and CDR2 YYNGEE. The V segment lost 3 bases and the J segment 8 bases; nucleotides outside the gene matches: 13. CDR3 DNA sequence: TGTGCCAGCAGCGACCGACAGGGACGTTTGGGAGGCTACACCTTC. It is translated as CASSDRQGRLGGYTF.

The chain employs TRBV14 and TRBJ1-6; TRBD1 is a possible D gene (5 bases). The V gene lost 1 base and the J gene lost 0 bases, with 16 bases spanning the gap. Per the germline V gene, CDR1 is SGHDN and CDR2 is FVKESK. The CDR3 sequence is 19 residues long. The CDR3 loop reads CASSQGVTGPSSYNSPLHF. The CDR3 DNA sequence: TGTGCCAGCAGCCAAGGGGTTACAGGCCCCAGCTCCTATAATTCACCCCTCCACTTT.

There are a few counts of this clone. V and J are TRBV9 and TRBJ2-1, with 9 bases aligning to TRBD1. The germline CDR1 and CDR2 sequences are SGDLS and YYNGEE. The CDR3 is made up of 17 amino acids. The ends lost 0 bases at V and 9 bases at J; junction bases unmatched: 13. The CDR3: CASSVGQGWTGVTEQFF. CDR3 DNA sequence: TGTGCCAGCAGCGTAGGTCAAGGGTGGACAGGGGTGACTGAGCAGTTCTTC.

As DNA, the CDR3 is TGCGCCAGCAGCCCGGACAGGGAGGATGTCTACACCTTC. Translating it yields CASSPDREDVYTF. This rearrangement joins TRBV5-1 to TRBJ1-2; 8 bases match TRBD1. CDR1 and CDR2 (germline): SGHRS, YFSETQ. CDR3 length: 13 amino acids. Losses at the gene ends were 4 bases for V and 10 bases for J; bases not matched to a gene: 9.

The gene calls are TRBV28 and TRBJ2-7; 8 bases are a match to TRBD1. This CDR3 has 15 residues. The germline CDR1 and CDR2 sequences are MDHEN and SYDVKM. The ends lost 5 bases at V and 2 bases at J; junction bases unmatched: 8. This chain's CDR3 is CASSTTGQATYEQYF. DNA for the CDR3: TGTGCCAGCAGTACTACGGGACAGGCAACCTACGAGCAGTACTTC.

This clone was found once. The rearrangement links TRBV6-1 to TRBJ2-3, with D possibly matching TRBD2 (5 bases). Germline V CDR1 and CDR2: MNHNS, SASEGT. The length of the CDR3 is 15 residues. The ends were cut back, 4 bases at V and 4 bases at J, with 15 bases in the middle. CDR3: CASSGNAGSPDTQYF. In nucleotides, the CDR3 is TGTGCCAGCAGTGGGAATGCTGGGAGCCCAGATACGCAGTATTTT.

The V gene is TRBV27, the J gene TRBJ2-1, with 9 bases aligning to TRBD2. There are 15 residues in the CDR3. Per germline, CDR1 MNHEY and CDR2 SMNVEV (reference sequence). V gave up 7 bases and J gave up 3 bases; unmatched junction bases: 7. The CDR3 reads CASMFLAGFYNEQFF. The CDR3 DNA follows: TGTGCCAGCATGTTTCTAGCGGGATTCTACAATGAGCAGTTCTTC.

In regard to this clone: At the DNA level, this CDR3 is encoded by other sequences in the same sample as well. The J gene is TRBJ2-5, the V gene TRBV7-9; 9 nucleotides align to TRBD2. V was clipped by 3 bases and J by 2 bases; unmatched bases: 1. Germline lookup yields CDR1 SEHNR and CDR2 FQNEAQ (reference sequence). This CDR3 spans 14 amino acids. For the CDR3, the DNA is TGTGCCAGCAGCTTGACTAGCGGACAAGAGACCCAGTACTTC. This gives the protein CASSLTSGQETQYF.

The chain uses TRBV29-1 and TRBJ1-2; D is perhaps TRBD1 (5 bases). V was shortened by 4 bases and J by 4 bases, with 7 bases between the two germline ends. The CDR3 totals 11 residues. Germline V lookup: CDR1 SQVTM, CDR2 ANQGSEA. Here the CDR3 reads CSVGGSYGYTF. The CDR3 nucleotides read TGCAGCGTTGGGGGCAGCTATGGCTACACCTTC.

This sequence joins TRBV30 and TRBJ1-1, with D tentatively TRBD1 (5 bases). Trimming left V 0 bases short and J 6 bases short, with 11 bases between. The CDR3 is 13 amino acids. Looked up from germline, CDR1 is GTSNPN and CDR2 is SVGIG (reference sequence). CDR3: CAWSVGVGAEAFF. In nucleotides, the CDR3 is TGTGCCTGGAGTGTAGGGGTGGGTGCTGAAGCTTTCTTT.

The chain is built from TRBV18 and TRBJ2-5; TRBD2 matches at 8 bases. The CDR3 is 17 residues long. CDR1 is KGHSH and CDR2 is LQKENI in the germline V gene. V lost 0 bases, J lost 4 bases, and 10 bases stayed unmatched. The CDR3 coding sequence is TGTGCCAGCTCACCACCGGCCCGCGGGGGGCATGGAGAGACCCAGTACTTC. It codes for CASSPPARGGHGETQYF.

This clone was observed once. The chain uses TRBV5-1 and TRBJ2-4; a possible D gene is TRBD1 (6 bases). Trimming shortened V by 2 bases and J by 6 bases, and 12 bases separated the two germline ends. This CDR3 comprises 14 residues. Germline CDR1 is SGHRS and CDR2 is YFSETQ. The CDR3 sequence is CASSLTDRPNIQYF. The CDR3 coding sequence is TGCGCCAGCAGCTTAACGGACAGACCAAACATTCAGTACTTC.

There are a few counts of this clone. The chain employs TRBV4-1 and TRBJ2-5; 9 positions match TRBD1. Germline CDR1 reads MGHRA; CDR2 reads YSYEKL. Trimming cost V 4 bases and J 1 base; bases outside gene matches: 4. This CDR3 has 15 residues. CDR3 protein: CASSPRQGGQETQYF. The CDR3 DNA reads TGCGCCAGCAGCCCAAGACAGGGGGGCCAAGAGACCCAGTACTTC.